This T cell receptor beta chain was captured in a study of T cell clonality in common variable immunodeficiency. This clone showed up many times. Its antigen is not identified. The observed sequence ends 3 residues before the CDR3 terminus, with the missing tail filled in from the germline J gene. Study-level results: Reportedly, TCR beta sequences from common variable immunodeficiency showed fewer deletions and N-nucleotide insertions. CVID subjects had higher TCRbeta clonality than healthy controls, most marked in about a third.

Profiled with immunoSEQ multiplex PCR; TCRdb holds only in-frame clones, not every one. The specimen has roughly 42,000 clones, none found just once. This CDR3 region has 13 residues. The J segment lost 1 base and the V segment lost 11 bases, leaving 6 bases of the junction unmatched. Germline assignment: CDR1 ENHRY and CDR2 SYGVKD. The sample was peripheral blood mononuclear cells. This clonotype was obtained from a human donor with common variable immunodeficiency. The chain uses TRBV10-3 and TRBJ1-1, with 8 bases identical to TRBD1. CDR3 bases read: TGTGCCTCCGCCGGGACAGGGAACACTGAA. As protein: CASAGTGNTE. The CDR3 in its entirety is CASAGTGNTEAFF.